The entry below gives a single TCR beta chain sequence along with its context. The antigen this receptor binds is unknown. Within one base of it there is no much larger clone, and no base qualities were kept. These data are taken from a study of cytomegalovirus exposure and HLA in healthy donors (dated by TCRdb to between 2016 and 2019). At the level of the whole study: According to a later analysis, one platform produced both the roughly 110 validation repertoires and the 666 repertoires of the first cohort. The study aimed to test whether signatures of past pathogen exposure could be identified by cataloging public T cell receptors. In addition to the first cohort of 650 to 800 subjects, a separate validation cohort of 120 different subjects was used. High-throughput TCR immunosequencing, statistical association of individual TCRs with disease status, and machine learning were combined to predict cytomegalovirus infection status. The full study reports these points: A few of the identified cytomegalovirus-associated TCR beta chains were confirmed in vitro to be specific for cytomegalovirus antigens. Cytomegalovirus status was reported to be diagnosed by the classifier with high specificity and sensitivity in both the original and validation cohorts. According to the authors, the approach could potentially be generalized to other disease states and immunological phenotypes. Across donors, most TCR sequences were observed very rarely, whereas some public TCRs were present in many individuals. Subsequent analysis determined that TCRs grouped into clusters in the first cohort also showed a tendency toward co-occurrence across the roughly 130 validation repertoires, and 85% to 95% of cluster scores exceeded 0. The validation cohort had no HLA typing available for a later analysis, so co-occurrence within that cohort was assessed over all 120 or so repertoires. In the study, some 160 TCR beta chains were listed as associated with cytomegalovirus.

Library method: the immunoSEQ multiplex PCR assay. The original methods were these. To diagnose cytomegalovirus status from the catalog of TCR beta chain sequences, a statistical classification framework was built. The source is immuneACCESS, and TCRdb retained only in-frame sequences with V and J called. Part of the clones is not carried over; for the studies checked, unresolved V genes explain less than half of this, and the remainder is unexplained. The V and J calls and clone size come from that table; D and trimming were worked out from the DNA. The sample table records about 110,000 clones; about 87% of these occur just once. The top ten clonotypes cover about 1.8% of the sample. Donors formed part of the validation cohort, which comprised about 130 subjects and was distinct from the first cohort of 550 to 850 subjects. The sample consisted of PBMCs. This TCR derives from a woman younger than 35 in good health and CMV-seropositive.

Read as DNA, the sequence is TGTGCCAGCAGTTTCAGGGTCCGCTATGGCTACACCTTC. It translates to CASSFRVRYGYTF. The receptor chain draws on TRBV28 and TRBJ1-2, and possibly TRBD1, on 5 matching bases. The CDR3 has 13 amino acids, counting the end cysteine and phenylalanine. The CDR3 DNA has 39 bases and is translated from base 1. As encoded in the germline V gene, CDR1 is MDHEN while CDR2 is SYDVKM. The V end loses 3 bases and the J end loses 4 bases, and a stretch of 9 bases separates them.